The 20 T cell receptor beta chains in this list originate from one sample, sequenced in a study of blood T cell repertoires in COVID-19. Assay: immunoSEQ multiplex PCR; the TCRdb copy retains only in-frame clones and omits some. There are about 220,000 clones in the sample; more than 80% occur only once, and approximately 2% lies in the top ten. The sample comprised peripheral blood. These receptors were taken from a man aged 25-45 years who had recovered from COVID-19.

The genes are TRBV30 and TRBJ2-2, with a possible D match to TRBD2 (7 bases). The CDR3 totals 14 residues. Germline V gene data show CDR1 as GTSNPN and CDR2 as SVGIG (reference sequence). V was clipped by 3 bases and J by 2 bases, with 10 bases between them. CDR3 sequence: CAWRGGANTGELFF. The CDR3 DNA sequence: TGTGCCTGGAGAGGGGGGGCTAACACCGGGGAGCTGTTTTTT.

CDR3 bases: TGTGCCTGGAGCTTTCACACCGACACTGAAGCTTTCTTT. It specifies CAWSFHTDTEAFF. The J gene is TRBJ1-1, the V gene TRBV30; no reliable D call. The CDR3 extends over 13 amino acids. The germline CDR1 and CDR2 sequences are GTSNPN and SVGIG (reference sequence). The ends were cut back, 3 bases at V and 3 bases at J, with 11 bases in the middle. Full variable domain (missing parts from reference TRBV30 and TRBJ1-1): SQTIHQWPATLVQPVGSPLSLECTVEGTSNPNLYWYRQAAGRGLQLLFYSVGIGQISSEVPQNLSASRPQDRQFILSSKKLLLSDSGFYLCAWSFHTDTEAFFGQGTRLTVV.

This chain joins TRBV3-1 (or the pseudogene TRBV3-2) and TRBJ2-1; D not resolved. Per the germline V gene, CDR1 is LGHDT and CDR2 is YNNKEL (reference sequence). The CDR3 is 14 residues long. Trimming shortened V by 0 bases and J by 1 base, and 4 bases separated the two germline ends. The DNA for the CDR3 is TGTGCCAGCAGCCAAGATGCGTCCTACAATGAGCAGTTCTTC. Translating it yields CASSQDASYNEQFF.

This chain links TRBV18 with TRBJ2-5; perhaps TRBD2 as D (5 bases). Germline CDR1 KGHSH, CDR2 LQKENI. Trimming took off 3 bases at V and 2 bases at J, with 16 bases between the two ends. CDR3 size: 16 residues. CDR3 region: CASSPSKAATQETQYF. CDR3 DNA sequence: TGTGCCAGCTCACCGAGTAAAGCGGCGACACAAGAGACCCAGTACTTC.

The gene calls are TRBV25-1 and TRBJ1-6; D is unresolved. Germline V CDR1 and CDR2: MGHDK, SYGVNS. Trimming took 1 base from V and 12 from J, leaving 19 bases between them. The CDR3 is 16 residues long. The CDR3 DNA reads as TGTGCCAGCAGTGAATTCCCAGAAGTTTCAAACCAACCCCTCCACTTT. Amino acids: CASSEFPEVSNQPLHF.

The chain couples TRBV6-2 or TRBV6-3 to TRBJ2-5, with D uncertain. V shed 2 bases and J shed 5 bases, with 6 bases lying between them. CDR3 size: 12 residues. The germline V gene encodes CDR1 MNHEY and CDR2 SVGEGT. Here the CDR3 reads CASSYPGETQYF. DNA for the CDR3: TGTGCCAGCAGTTACCCGGGTGAGACCCAGTACTTC.

This chain links TRBV30 with TRBJ2-7; D is ambiguous. V lost 0 bases to trimming and J lost 9 bases, with 9 bases between them. This CDR3 contains 11 residues. CDR1 and CDR2 (germline): GTSNPN, SVGIG (reference sequence). CDR3 DNA: TGTGCCTGGAGTGTTCGCGGTGGGCAGTACTTC. This sequence encodes CAWSVRGGQYF.

The CDR3 spells CASSLDPQGLTGELFF. DNA of the CDR3: TGCGCCAGCAGCTTGGACCCACAGGGCCTCACCGGGGAGCTGTTTTTT. J is TRBJ2-2 and V is TRBV5-1, with a tentative D call TRBD1 (6 bases). Trimming cost V 0 bases and J 4 bases, with 13 bases left between them. The V gene's germline CDR1 is SGHRS and CDR2 YFSETQ. The length of the CDR3 is 16 residues.

The chain links TRBV27 to TRBJ1-4; TRBD1 aligns across 7 bases. The germline V gene encodes CDR1 MNHEY and CDR2 SMNVEV (reference sequence). Losses at the gene ends were 1 base for V and 5 bases for J; bases not matched to a gene: 4. CDR3 length equals 15 residues. CDR3 amino acids: CASSLWDRRNEKLFF. The DNA for the CDR3 is TGTGCCAGCAGTTTATGGGACAGACGAAATGAAAAACTGTTTTTT.

This clone has a single count. Other DNA sequences of this sample code for an identical CDR3. The rearrangement links TRBV5-8 to TRBJ1-6; D unresolved. From germline, CDR1 is SGHTS and CDR2 YDEGEE. This CDR3 contains 13 residues. Trimming stripped 9 bases from V and 4 bases from J, with 11 bases between. CDR3 DNA sequence: TGTGCCACCCGTCCTCTATATAATTCACCCCTCCACTTT. Translation gives CATRPLYNSPLHF.

This chain links TRBV18 with TRBJ1-1; perhaps TRBD1 as D (6 bases). The germline CDR1 and CDR2 sequences are KGHSH and LQKENI. The CDR3 sequence is 15 residues long. V shed 4 bases and J shed 1 base, with 13 bases lying between them. The CDR3 nucleotides read TGTGCCAGCTCACTTAATTACAGGGAGAACACTGAAGCTTTCTTT. Its protein is CASSLNYRENTEAFF.

The chain uses TRBV3-1 (or the pseudogene TRBV3-2) and TRBJ2-1; D is perhaps TRBD2 (5 bases). Trimming removed 4 bases from V and 0 bases from J, with 10 bases in between. This CDR3 is 15 amino acids long. Germline CDR1 and CDR2: LGHDT and YNNKEL (reference sequence). The CDR3 DNA follows: TGTGCCAGCAGCCGACCGACTATCTCCTACAATGAGCAGTTCTTC. Translation: CASSRPTISYNEQFF.

The chain uses TRBV5-1 and TRBJ1-1; no firm D call. CDR1 and CDR2 (germline): SGHRS, YFSETQ. The V end lost 0 bases, the J end lost 0 bases, and 9 bases lay between the germline ends. CDR3 length: 15 amino acids. The chain's CDR3 is CASSLEPEVNTEAFF. The CDR3 DNA sequence: TGCGCCAGCAGCTTGGAGCCGGAGGTGAACACTGAAGCTTTCTTT. Using reference TRBV5-1 and TRBJ1-1 for the parts outside the CDR3, the full variable domain is KAGVTQTPRYLIKTRGQQVTLSCSPISGHRSVSWYQQTPGQGLQFLFEYFSETQRNKGNFPGRFSGRQFSNSRSEMNVSTLELGDSALYLCASSLEPEVNTEAFFGQGTRLTVV.

The chain employs TRBV5-4 and TRBJ1-3, with D possibly matching TRBD1 (5 bases). The CDR3 is made up of 16 amino acids. Per germline, CDR1 SGHNT and CDR2 YYREEE (reference sequence). Trimming shortened V by 0 bases and J by 0 bases, and 10 bases separated the two germline ends. The CDR3 is CASSLEGVGSGNTIYF. The CDR3 nucleotides read TGTGCCAGCAGCTTGGAAGGGGTAGGCTCTGGAAACACCATATATTTT.

The chain recombines TRBV9 with TRBJ2-1; D is possibly TRBD2 (7 bases). From germline, CDR1 is SGDLS and CDR2 YYNGEE. The V end was cut by 3 bases, the J end by 7 bases, with 17 bases between. CDR3 size: 15 residues. The CDR3 DNA sequence: TGTGCCAGCAGCGATCAGGCAGGGGAGGGGAATGAGCAGTTCTTC. It yields the protein CASSDQAGEGNEQFF.

The rearrangement joins TRBV5-6 to TRBJ2-7, with 15 bases aligning to TRBD2. The CDR3 consists of 18 residues. The germline V gene encodes CDR1 SGHDT and CDR2 YYEEEE. The ends lost 3 bases at V and 0 bases at J; junction bases unmatched: 7. CDR3 residues: CASSSWTSGGAISYEQYF. The CDR3 DNA reads as TGTGCCAGCAGCTCTTGGACTAGCGGGGGGGCTATCTCCTACGAGCAGTACTTC. The full variable domain, its missing parts supplied by reference TRBV5-6 and TRBJ2-7, is DAGVTQSPTHLIKTRGQQVTLRCSPKSGHDTVSWYQQALGQGPQFIFQYYEEEERQRGNFPDRFSGHQFPNYSSELNVNALLLGDSALYLCASSSWTSGGAISYEQYFGPGTRLTVT.

The V call is TRBV27, the J call TRBJ1-5; the D gene is possibly TRBD1 (6 bases). CDR3 size: 15 residues. Trimming shortened V by 1 base and J by 1 base, and 8 bases separated the two germline ends. CDR1 and CDR2 from the germline V gene are MNHEY and SMNVEV (reference sequence). This chain's CDR3 is CASSLYRESNQPQHF. CDR3 coding DNA: TGTGCCAGCAGTTTATACAGGGAAAGCAATCAGCCCCAGCATTTT.

The chain uses TRBV18 and TRBJ1-6; D unresolved. Deletions cut 3 bases from V and 8 bases from J, with 14 bases between. The CDR3 runs 15 residues. Germline CDR1 KGHSH, CDR2 LQKENI. The CDR3 nucleotides are TGTGCCAGCTCACCTAGCGCGAGGGCTGATTCACCCCTCCACTTT. Protein sequence: CASSPSARADSPLHF.

This sequence joins TRBV19 and TRBJ1-2; 9 bases are shared with TRBD1. From germline, CDR1 is LNHDA and CDR2 SQIVND (reference sequence). This CDR3 comprises 12 residues. V gave up 10 bases and J gave up 7 bases; unmatched junction bases: 7. CDR3 in DNA: TGTGCCACTGGGACAGGGTCCGCTGGCTACACCTTC. As protein: CATGTGSAGYTF.

The rearrangement uses TRBV30 and TRBJ1-6, with 7 bases fitting TRBD1. The CDR3 runs to 14 residues. In germline, CDR1 is GTSNPN, CDR2 SVGIG (reference sequence). The V segment lost 4 bases and the J segment 11 bases; nucleotides outside the gene matches: 11. In DNA, the CDR3 is TGTGCCTGGATCTCCTCCATAGGGGGCGCACCCCTCCACTTT. As protein: CAWISSIGGAPLHF. Based on the CDR3 plus reference TRBV30 and TRBJ1-6, the full variable domain is SQTIHQWPATLVQPVGSPLSLECTVEGTSNPNLYWYRQAAGRGLQLLFYSVGIGQISSEVPQNLSASRPQDRQFILSSKKLLLSDSGFYLCAWISSIGGAPLHFGNGTRLTVT.